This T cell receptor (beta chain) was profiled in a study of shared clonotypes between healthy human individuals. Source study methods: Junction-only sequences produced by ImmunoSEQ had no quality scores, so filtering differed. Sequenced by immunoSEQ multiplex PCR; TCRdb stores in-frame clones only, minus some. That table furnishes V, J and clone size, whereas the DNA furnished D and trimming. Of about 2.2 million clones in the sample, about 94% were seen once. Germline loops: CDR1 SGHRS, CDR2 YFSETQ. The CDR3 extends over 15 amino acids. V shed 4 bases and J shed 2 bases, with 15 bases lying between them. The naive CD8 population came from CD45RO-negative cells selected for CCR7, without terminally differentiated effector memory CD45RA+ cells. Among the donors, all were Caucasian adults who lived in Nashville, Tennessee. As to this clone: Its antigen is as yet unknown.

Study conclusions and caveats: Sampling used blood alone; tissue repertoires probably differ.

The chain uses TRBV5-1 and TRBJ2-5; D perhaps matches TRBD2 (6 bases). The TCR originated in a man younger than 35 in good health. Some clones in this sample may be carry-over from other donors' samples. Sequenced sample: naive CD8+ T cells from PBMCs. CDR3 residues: CASSAVRGNQETQYF. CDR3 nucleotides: TGCGCCAGCAGCGCGGTGCGGGGTAATCAAGAGACCCAGTACTTC.